These 25 T cell receptor beta chains were all obtained from the same sample, sequenced in a study of identical twins. TCRdb reanalysed the 5' RACE reads using MiXCR and keeps one entry per CDR3 protein. The sample yields approximately 220,000 distinct CDR3 sequences, roughly 9.4% seen once. Sequenced material: memory (CD45RO+) T cells sorted from blood. These receptors were collected from a woman younger than 30 in good health.

The genes are TRBV3-1 and TRBJ2-3, with D uncertain. The CDR3 spans 12 residues. Trimming left V 4 bases short and J 4 bases short, with 6 bases between. Germline values: CDR1 LGHDT, CDR2 YNNKEL (reference sequence). Here the CDR3 DNA reads TGTGCCAGCAGCCCCCGTTCAGATACGCAGTATTTT. Amino acids: CASSPRSDTQYF.

The table lists this clonotype with a few counts. This chain links TRBV14 with TRBJ2-1, with TRBD1 identical over 9 bases. The CDR3 loop spans 16 amino acids. Germline V gives CDR1 SGHDN, CDR2 FVKESK. The V gene end was trimmed by 4 bases and the J gene end by 6 bases; junction bases not matched to a gene: 10. Here the CDR3 reads CASSPLPGQGSNEQFF. The CDR3 DNA reads as TGTGCCAGCAGCCCCCTACCGGGACAGGGCAGCAATGAGCAGTTCTTC.

On this clonotype itself: The junction differs from germline at one of its ends, possibly a read error. The chain joins TRBV2 to TRBJ1-5; no reliable D call. The CDR3 spans 14 residues. Per germline, CDR1 SNHLY and CDR2 FYNNEI. The CDR3 region has the DNA TGTGCCAGCAGTGAAGATGAGTACAATCAGCACCAGCATTTT. Its translation is CASSEDEYNQHQHF.

This clonotype was counted ten times or more. The CDR3 region is CSAETNQLAGPSYEQYF. The CDR3 DNA follows: TGCAGTGCAGAAACCAACCAACTAGCGGGGCCTTCCTACGAGCAGTACTTC. The rearrangement uses TRBV20-1 and TRBJ2-7, with 10 bases lining up with TRBD2. V lost 6 bases and J lost 1; bases outside the gene matches: 15. The CDR3 spans 17 residues. Germline CDR1 reads DFQATT; CDR2 reads SNEGSKA (reference sequence).

The chain is built from TRBV9 and TRBJ2-1; perhaps TRBD2 as D (5 bases). The V and J ends lost 0 bases and 8 bases respectively, with 12 bases between them. There are 14 residues in the CDR3. Germline-derived CDR1 and CDR2 are SGDLS and YYNGEE. The CDR3 region has the DNA TGTGCCAGCAGCGTAGCGGGGAGTTACGATGAGCAGTTCTTC. This translates into CASSVAGSYDEQFF.

This clonotype has only a few counts. This chain links TRBV21-1 with TRBJ1-5; the table's D call, TRBD1, has no DNA check behind it. TRBV21-1 is tagged as a pseudogene. The CDR3 sequence is 15 residues long. CDR3 in amino acids: CASNVKYRAIQPQHF. The CDR3, as DNA: TGTGCCAGCAACGTAAAGTACAGGGCGATTCAGCCCCAGCATTTT.

The J gene is TRBJ1-4, the V gene TRBV7-6, with D hard to call. The V gene lost 5 bases and the J gene lost 8 bases, with 12 bases spanning the gap. The CDR3 has 13 amino acids. CDR1 SGHVS and CDR2 FNYEAQ come from the germline V gene. This CDR3 is CASSDLRSEKLFF. The CDR3 bases are TGTGCCAGCAGCGATCTACGATCGGAAAAACTGTTTTTT.

This clonotype has more than one count but fewer than ten. V usage is TRBV5-6 and J usage is TRBJ1-6; D is possibly TRBD1 (6 bases). Germline CDR1 SGHDT, CDR2 YYEEEE. V lost 3 bases to trimming and J lost 10 bases, with 14 bases between them. The CDR3 length is 14 residues. This CDR3 reads CASSSYRAGSPLHF. In nucleotides, the CDR3 is TGTGCCAGCAGCTCTTACAGGGCTGGGTCACCCCTCCACTTT.

Only a few counts were recorded for this clonotype. The CDR3 reads CASRPGGAGYTF. DNA of the CDR3: TGTGCCAGCAGACCCGGAGGGGCCGGCTACACCTTC. This chain uses TRBV13 with TRBJ1-2; a possible D gene is TRBD1 (5 bases). The CDR3 consists of 12 residues. The V gene's germline CDR1 is PRHDT and CDR2 FYEKMQ (reference sequence). V lost 6 bases to trimming and J lost 8 bases, with 13 bases between them.

This clonotype was counted only a few times. This chain connects TRBV5-6 to TRBJ1-2, with 7 positions matching TRBD1. The V segment lost 5 bases and the J segment 4 bases; nucleotides outside the gene matches: 11. Germline values: CDR1 SGHDT, CDR2 YYEEEE. The CDR3 covers 15 residues. The CDR3 sequence is CASRQNRGIGYGYTF. CDR3 nucleotide sequence: TGTGCCAGCAGACAAAACAGGGGCATCGGCTATGGCTACACCTTC.

This clonotype was seen more than once but under ten times. The J gene is TRBJ2-1, the V gene TRBV21-1; the DNA was not used to check the table's D call, TRBD2. TRBV21-1 is assigned pseudogene status. The CDR3 loop spans 16 amino acids. In nucleotides, the CDR3 is TGTGCCAGCACCCCGATCTATAGCGGGCCCTACAATGAGCAGTTCTTC. As protein: CASTPIYSGPYNEQFF.

This chain links TRBV20-1 with TRBJ2-1; D gene uncertain. There are 14 residues in the CDR3. CDR1 and CDR2 from the germline V gene are DFQATT and SNEGSKA (reference sequence). V was trimmed by 5 bases and J by 6 bases, leaving 17 bases between them. CDR3 DNA: TGCAGTGCTGATTCGACGGCCCCGACCAATGAGCAGTTCTTC. Protein product: CSADSTAPTNEQFF.

In regard to this clonotype: One end of the junction does not line up with germline, which may come from a read error. This chain connects TRBV5-1 to TRBJ1-1; unclear D gene. Germline CDR1 SGHRS, CDR2 YFSETQ. The CDR3 totals 13 residues. CDR3 bases: TGCGACAGCAGCTTCGGGGTAAACACTGAAGCTTTCTTT. Translating gives CDSSFGVNTEAFF.

This clonotype showed up just a few times. V usage is TRBV4-3 and J usage is TRBJ2-1; possibly TRBD2 for D (7 bases). Germline assignment: CDR1 LGHNA and CDR2 YSLEER. Between the trimmed V and J ends, which lost 2 bases and 8 bases, there was a span of 13 bases. The CDR3 totals 14 residues. Here the CDR3 DNA reads TGCGCCAGCAGCCAAAAGGGGGGGGTAGATGAGCAGTTCTTC. Translation gives CASSQKGGVDEQFF.

The chain combines TRBV4-3 with TRBJ1-5; tentative D call: TRBD1 (5 bases). Germline V gene data show CDR1 as LGHNA and CDR2 as YSLEER. The CDR3 sequence is 16 residues long. Between the trimmed V and J ends, which lost 1 base and 1 base, there was a span of 11 bases. The CDR3 spells CASSQGTGVSNQPQHF. DNA for the CDR3: TGCGCCAGCAGCCAAGGAACAGGTGTAAGCAATCAGCCCCAGCATTTT.

In its sample, this clonotype was seen a few times. The chain links TRBV20-1 to TRBJ2-1; D is tentatively TRBD1 or TRBD2 (6 bases each). The length of the CDR3 is 15 residues. Germline V CDR1 and CDR2: DFQATT, SNEGSKA (reference sequence). Deletions cut 3 bases from V and 4 bases from J, with 16 bases between. CDR3 nucleotide sequence: TGCAGTGCTAGCAGGGGAGGACAAGAGTACAATGAGCAGTTCTTC. It specifies CSASRGGQEYNEQFF.

The chain joins TRBV15 to TRBJ2-5, with D maybe TRBD1 (5 bases). CDR3 size: 12 residues. Germline loops: CDR1 LNHNV, CDR2 YYDKDF (reference sequence). V lost 4 bases and J lost 7, with 10 bases in between. This CDR3 is CATSTGTGTQYF. CDR3 coding DNA: TGTGCCACCAGCACCGGCACAGGGACCCAGTACTTC.

This clonotype was counted a few times. V gene TRBV16 combines with J gene TRBJ2-3; maybe TRBD2 (6 bases). CDR1 KGHSY and CDR2 FQNENV come from the germline V gene. The CDR3 sequence is 19 residues long. The V end was cut by 3 bases, the J end by 0 bases, with 22 bases between. The CDR3 region has the DNA TGTGCCAGCAGCCACAGCCTCGGCGGGGCGAAACTTAGCACAGATACGCAGTATTTT. It encodes CASSHSLGGAKLSTDTQYF.

This clonotype was observed a few times. J is TRBJ2-5 and V is TRBV20-1; TRBD2 agrees at 11 bases. The CDR3 length is 15 residues. Per the germline V gene, CDR1 is DFQATT and CDR2 is SNEGSKA (reference sequence). Trimming cost V 3 bases and J 0 bases; bases outside gene matches: 3. The CDR3 nucleotides read TGCAGTGCTAGTCTAGCGGGAGGAGACCAAGAGACCCAGTACTTC. This encodes CSASLAGGDQETQYF.

This clonotype was detected a few times. The CDR3 reads CASSWTSGGGGNEQFF. CDR3 coding DNA: TGTGCCAGCAGCTGGACTAGCGGGGGGGGCGGCAATGAGCAGTTCTTC. The chain combines TRBV5-6 with TRBJ2-1; 15 bases map to TRBD2. Germline V gene lookup returns CDR1 SGHDT and CDR2 YYEEEE. The CDR3 runs to 16 residues. Losses at the gene ends were 3 bases for V and 6 bases for J; bases not matched to a gene: 4.

This clonotype occurred a few times. At one boundary the junction diverges from the germline segment, which might be a read error. The genes are TRBV19 and TRBJ2-1; no clear D. This CDR3 is built from 11 residues. Germline V lookup: CDR1 LNHDA, CDR2 SQIVND (reference sequence). CDR3 nucleotide sequence: TGTGCCAGTAGTTGGGCCCGAGGAGTTCTCTTC. Amino acids: CASSWARGVLF. Using reference TRBV19 and TRBJ2-1 for the parts outside the CDR3, the full variable domain is DGGITQSPKYLFRKEGQNVTLSCEQNLNHDAMYWYRQDPGQGLRLIYYSQIVNDFQKGDIAEGYSVSREKKESFPLTVTSAQKNPTAFYLCASSWARGVLFGPGTRLTVL.

The V and J genes are TRBV9 and TRBJ1-1; 7 positions match TRBD1. This CDR3 contains 15 residues. Per the germline V gene, CDR1 is SGDLS and CDR2 is YYNGEE. The V gene end was trimmed by 2 bases and the J gene end by 0 bases; junction bases not matched to a gene: 4. CDR3 in amino acids: CASSVQGVMNTEAFF. The CDR3 DNA reads TGTGCCAGCAGCGTTCAGGGGGTTATGAACACTGAAGCTTTCTTT.

The V call is TRBV5-1, the J call TRBJ2-2; the D gene could be TRBD1 or TRBD2 (5 bases each). Germline V CDR1 and CDR2: SGHRS, YFSETQ. CDR3 length: 15 amino acids. Between the trimmed V and J ends, which lost 4 bases and 0 bases, there was a span of 10 bases. The CDR3 DNA is TGCGCCAGCAGCCCCTTGGGGGCGAACACCGGGGAGCTGTTTTTT. This codes for CASSPLGANTGELFF.

This clonotype was seen repeatedly, ten times or more. The V gene is TRBV6-5, the J gene TRBJ1-6; possibly TRBD1 for D (5 bases). Trimming shortened V by 4 bases and J by 9 bases, and 13 bases separated the two germline ends. This CDR3 is built from 14 residues. Germline lookup yields CDR1 MNHEY and CDR2 SVGAGI. CDR3 sequence: CASSLGRVGSPLHF. Written as DNA, the CDR3 is TGTGCCAGCAGTTTGGGCAGGGTGGGTTCACCCCTCCACTTT.

This clonotype was seen at least ten times. The rearrangement links TRBV6-1 to TRBJ1-6; perhaps TRBD1 as D (5 bases). The CDR3 extends over 13 amino acids. Trimming removed 5 bases from V and 7 bases from J, with 9 bases in between. The germline V gene encodes CDR1 MNHNS and CDR2 SASEGT. The CDR3 loop reads CASSLGQNSPLHF. The CDR3 DNA is TGTGCCAGCAGTCTTGGACAAAATTCACCCCTCCACTTT.